The subject of this entry is one T cell receptor beta chain. This CDR3 region has 15 residues. This sample was included in a study of blood T cell repertoires in COVID-19. Study summary: Samples of COVID-19 (acute and convalescent) were obtained from the United States, Italy and Spain. Sample material is recorded as cDNA or gDNA derived from T cells, B-cell-depleted T cells, or PBMCs.

Per the original methods: It was from reference gene primer amplification that nucleated cell counts were estimated. Libraries were prepared by immunoSEQ multiplex PCR; TCRdb keeps only in-frame clonotypes and omits some of them. That table supplies the V and J calls and clone size; D and trimming were determined from the DNA. Of about 200,000 clones listed, 70% to 90% are singletons. The sequencing input was peripheral blood. V gene TRBV12-2 combines with J gene TRBJ1-5; the DNA was not compared with TRBD1, the D call given in the table. TRBV12-2 is a pseudogene segment. The sequence came from a man aged 45 to 65 with acute or convalescent COVID-19. CDR3 region: CASPHWDRSGQPQHF. In DNA, the CDR3 is TGTGCAAGTCCCCACTGGGACAGGTCTGGTCAGCCCCAGCATTTT.